This entry lists 10 T cell receptor beta chains sequenced from one sample in a study of cytomegalovirus exposure and HLA in healthy donors (dated by TCRdb to the late 2010s). Libraries were prepared through the immunoSEQ multiplex PCR assay. TCRdb took over this immuneACCESS table, retaining in-frame rearrangements with V and J assigned. Such tables are incomplete; in checked studies, under half of the missing clones stem from an unresolved V gene, and the remainder is unexplained. In this sample the table shows around 240,000 clones, roughly 90% of which occur a single time. The ten top clones hold around 0.34% of the sample. Specimen: PBMCs. All receptors come from a young woman in good health and CMV-seronegative.

V and J are TRBV27 and TRBJ2-7; 7 bases are shared with TRBD2. V lost 6 bases to trimming and J lost 2 bases; unmatched junction nucleotides: 7. This CDR3 is built from 14 residues. The germline V gene encodes CDR1 MNHEY and CDR2 SMNVEV (reference sequence). CDR3 bases: TGTGCCAGCAGATGGTCTAGCGGTCCCTACGAGCAGTACTTC. It yields the protein CASRWSSGPYEQYF.

The genes are TRBV11-1 and TRBJ2-5, with 10 bases that match TRBD1. The CDR3 runs 15 residues. With 5 bases clipped from V and 4 bases from J, the junction kept 7 bases outside the gene matches. The germline V gene encodes CDR1 SGHAT and CDR2 FQDESV (reference sequence). CDR3 in amino acids: CASSRGTGDGETQYF. The CDR3 DNA reads as TGTGCCAGCAGCCGAGGGACAGGGGACGGAGAGACCCAGTACTTC.

This clone was seen just once. The chain joins TRBV10-1 to TRBJ2-5; TRBD2 agrees at 13 bases. Per germline, CDR1 WNHNN and CDR2 SYGVQD (reference sequence). The length of the CDR3 is 17 residues. After removal of 1 base from V and 1 base from J, the junction contained 3 bases not matched to a gene. The CDR3 DNA reads TGCGCCAGCAGTGAGTTAGGGACTAGCGGGGCCCAAGAGACCCAGTACTTC. It codes for CASSELGTSGAQETQYF.

There are a few counts of this clone. V is TRBV5-4 and J is TRBJ1-6, with TRBD1 matching 7 bases. The germline gives CDR1 SGHNT, CDR2 YYREEE (reference sequence). V was clipped by 3 bases and J by 10 bases; unmatched bases: 10. The CDR3 sequence is 15 residues long. The CDR3 sequence is CASSSEDRWESPLHF. CDR3 bases: TGTGCCAGCAGCTCGGAGGACAGGTGGGAGTCACCCCTCCACTTT.

The chain carries TRBV10-1 and TRBJ2-2; possible D gene TRBD1, 5 bases. Looked up from germline, CDR1 is WNHNN and CDR2 is SYGVQD (reference sequence). Trimming left V 8 bases short and J 1 base short, with 11 bases between. The CDR3 has 14 amino acids. CDR3 region: CASGPQGNTGELFF. The CDR3 DNA sequence: TGCGCCAGCGGGCCTCAGGGGAACACCGGGGAGCTGTTTTTT.

This clone was seen a single time. This rearrangement joins TRBV27 to TRBJ2-6; D uncertain. The germline CDR1 and CDR2 sequences are MNHEY and SMNVEV (reference sequence). V lost 3 bases and J lost 4, with 4 bases in between. This CDR3 spans 13 amino acids. CDR3 in amino acids: CASSFLGANVLTF. CDR3 in DNA: TGTGCCAGCAGTTTCTTGGGGGCCAACGTCCTGACTTTC.

The CDR3 sequence is CASHMGQGRTGELFF. CDR3 in DNA: TGTGCCAGCCACATGGGGCAGGGCCGAACCGGGGAGCTGTTTTTT. The chain joins TRBV28 to TRBJ2-2, with D possibly matching TRBD1 (5 bases). The CDR3 sequence is 15 residues long. V was cut by 8 bases and J by 5 bases, with 18 bases left in between. Germline CDR1 and CDR2: MDHEN and SYDVKM. The full variable domain, with the rest looked up from reference TRBV28 and TRBJ2-2, is DVKVTQSSRYLVKRTGEKVFLECVQDMDHENMFWYRQDPGLGLRLIYFSYDVKMKEKGDIPEGYSVSREKKERFSLILESASTNQTSMYLCASHMGQGRTGELFFGEGSRLTVL.

The chain recombines TRBV29-1 with TRBJ2-3; TRBD2 agrees at 12 bases. This CDR3 has 15 residues. Germline V gene sequence: CDR1 SQVTM, CDR2 ANQGSEA. The ends lost 7 bases at V and 2 bases at J; junction bases unmatched: 7. The CDR3 nucleotides read TGCAGCGAGACACTAGCGGGGGGTTCCACAGATACGCAGTATTTT. Residues: CSETLAGGSTDTQYF.

The gene calls are TRBV7-2 and TRBJ1-1; D may be TRBD1 (6 bases). The CDR3 runs 15 residues. Trimming removed 0 bases from V and 1 base from J, with 9 bases in between. Germline V gives CDR1 SGHTA, CDR2 FQGNSA. The CDR3 DNA sequence: TGTGCCAGCAGCTTAGCGCCAGGGGCGAACACTGAAGCTTTCTTT. Translating it yields CASSLAPGANTEAFF.

The rearrangement uses TRBV7-2 and TRBJ2-3; TRBD2 matches 9 bases. Germline V gene lookup returns CDR1 SGHTA and CDR2 FQGNSA. Trimming removed 0 bases from V and 6 bases from J; junction bases left unmatched: 13. The CDR3 runs 18 residues. CDR3 in DNA: TGTGCCAGCAGCTTAGCGGGAGGGAGCGGGGGGCTTGTGGATACGCAGTATTTT. Translation: CASSLAGGSGGLVDTQYF.